This T cell receptor beta chain comes out of a study of cytomegalovirus exposure and HLA in healthy donors. Trimming took 6 bases from V and 0 from J, leaving 11 bases between them. In germline, CDR1 is SGHTA, CDR2 FQGTGA. The CDR3 is 15 amino acids. The study's findings and limits: Investigators reported around 150 TCR beta chains as tied to cytomegalovirus.

13 Jbeta primers and 60 Vbeta primers were used for the PCR. Sequenced by immunoSEQ multiplex PCR; TCRdb stores in-frame clones only, minus some. The repertoire holds around 100,000 clones, with roughly three quarters as singletons. On this clone itself: Its antigen is not known.

The sequenced sample consisted of PBMCs. This chain links TRBV7-3 with TRBJ2-2; a possible D gene is TRBD2 (6 bases). The origin of this receptor is a man aged 40-49 years in good health and CMV-seronegative. CDR3 protein: CASRGGGTNTGELFF. The CDR3 DNA reads as TGTGCCAGCAGGGGGGGTGGGACGAACACCGGGGAGCTGTTTTTT.